Detailed here is one T cell receptor beta chain. Its antigen is unknown. These data are taken from a study of CD8 T cells in Susac syndrome. Overall study findings and caveats: Clonal expansion was present among Susac CD8+ cells. This expansion reached its peak in TEMRA cells and in active patients.

Random hexamers served to reverse transcribe roughly 0.45 to 1 ug RNA. Amplification of TCR beta CDR3 was carried out by immunoSEQ multiplex PCR, which covered 54 Vbeta and 13 Jbeta segments. TCRdb reanalysed the immunoSEQ multiplex PCR reads using MiXCR and keeps one entry per CDR3 protein. The sample shows roughly 86,000 distinct CDR3 sequences, around 96% of them seen only once. Per germline, CDR1 DFQATT and CDR2 SNEGSKA (reference sequence). The CDR3 loop spans 16 amino acids. Between the trimmed V and J ends, which lost 0 bases and 2 bases, there was a span of 14 bases. The diagnostic criteria were recently defined, and patients with Susac syndrome met them for definite or probable disease.

Sequenced: CD8+ T cells from PBMCs. The V and J genes are TRBV20-1 and TRBJ1-5, with no clear D. The TCR sequence derives from a human donor with Susac syndrome. The CDR3 nucleotides read TGCAGTGCTAGAGACCCAGTCCGGATTGGCAATCAGCCCCAGCATTTT. This encodes CSARDPVRIGNQPQHF.